This T cell receptor (beta chain) was sequenced in a study of radiation and T cells in renal cell carcinoma. On the study more broadly: Nephrectomy followed 15 Gy stereotactic body radiation by 4 weeks.

A word on this clone: Antigen specificity is unknown.

General study results and limits: Top tumor clonotypes rose in blood 2 weeks post-radiation, then contracted.

Time point of the sample: blood 2 weeks post-SBRT. Treatment of the sample: 15 Gy SBRT to primary tumor, nephrectomy 4 weeks later. Radiation-treated patients gave blood at baseline, week 2 and week 4. The CDR3 contains 15 residues. Germline V gives CDR1 SQVTM, CDR2 ANQGSEA. J lost 7 bases, V lost 6 bases, and 12 bases had no gene match. Only in-frame clones appear in the TCRdb table, and some are missing; sequencing was by immunoSEQ multiplex PCR. Found here are roughly 120,000 clones, about 81% of them singletons; the top ten hold approximately 1.9%. Sequencing used blood, obtained from a patient whose treatment included radiotherapy and nephrectomy. This receptor was taken from a woman in her fifties or sixties with renal cell carcinoma. J is TRBJ1-4 and V is TRBV29-1; 9 bases are shared with TRBD1. CDR3 sequence (DNA): TGCAGCGTAGTGCCGACAGGGGGTCGTGGTGAAAAACTGTTTTTT. Its translation: CSVVPTGGRGEKLFF. Looking up the rest from reference TRBV29-1 and TRBJ1-4 gives the full variable domain: SAVISQKPSRDICQRGTSLTIQCQVDSQVTMMFWYRQQPGQSLTLIATANQGSEATYESGFVIDKFPISRPNLTFSTLTVSNMSPEDSSIYLCSVVPTGGRGEKLFFGSGTQLSVL.